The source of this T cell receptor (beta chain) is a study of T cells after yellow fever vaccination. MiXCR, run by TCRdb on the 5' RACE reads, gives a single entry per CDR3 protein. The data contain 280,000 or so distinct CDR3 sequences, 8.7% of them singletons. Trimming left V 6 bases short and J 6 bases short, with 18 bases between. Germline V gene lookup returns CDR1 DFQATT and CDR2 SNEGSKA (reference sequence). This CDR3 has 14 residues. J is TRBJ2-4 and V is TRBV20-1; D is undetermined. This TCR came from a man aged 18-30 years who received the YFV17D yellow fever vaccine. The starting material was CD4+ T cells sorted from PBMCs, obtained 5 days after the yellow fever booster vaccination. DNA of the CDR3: TGCAGTGCCAGACCGGCGGCTTTCGGAAACATTCAGTACTTC. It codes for CSARPAAFGNIQYF.